This entry lists 19 T cell receptor beta chains sequenced from one sample in a study of T-cell reconstitution after alpha-beta-depleted transplantation in children. The library targeted TCRbeta and was prepared with unique molecular identifiers. TCRdb re-analysed the PCR reads in MiXCR, keeping a single row per CDR3 protein. The table shows around 80,000 distinct CDR3 sequences, with around 18% occurring only once. The source material was PBMCs, mostly from graft donor cells, sampled 360 days after TCRalphabeta/CD19-depleted stem cell transplant. The source of these receptors is a male patient aged 2-9 years who had a stem cell transplant for acute lymphoblastic leukemia, so the T cells may come from the graft donor.

V gene TRBV7-9 combines with J gene TRBJ2-2, with 7 bases aligning to TRBD1. The CDR3 is 17 amino acids. Germline V gives CDR1 SEHNR, CDR2 FQNEAQ (reference sequence). The V gene end was trimmed by 1 base and the J gene end by 4 bases; junction bases not matched to a gene: 9. CDR3 amino acids: CASSLEEGQLFTGELFF. CDR3 coding DNA: TGTGCCAGCAGCTTAGAAGAGGGACAGCTGTTCACCGGGGAGCTGTTTTTT.

The rearrangement uses TRBV12-3 or TRBV12-4 and TRBJ2-7, with D possibly matching TRBD1 (5 bases). The V end was cut by 6 bases, the J end by 0 bases, with 12 bases between. The CDR3 runs 14 residues. CDR3 protein: CASSPTDISYEQYF. CDR3 nucleotides: TGTGCCAGCAGCCCCACGGACATCTCCTACGAGCAGTACTTC.

The chain carries TRBV7-2 and TRBJ2-7; D gene ambiguous. Germline V gene data show CDR1 as SGHTA and CDR2 as FQGNSA. Trimming took off 6 bases at V and 0 bases at J, with 12 bases between the two ends. The CDR3 loop spans 14 amino acids. The CDR3, as DNA: TGTGCCAGCAGACGGACCAGGAGCTCCTACGAGCAGTACTTC. This codes for CASRRTRSSYEQYF. The variable domain in full, with the rest retrieved from reference TRBV7-2 and TRBJ2-7, is GAGVSQSPSNKVTEKGKDVELRCDPISGHTALYWYRQSLGQGLEFLIYFQGNSAPDKSGLPSDRFSAERTGGSVSTLTIQRTQQEDSAVYLCASRRTRSSYEQYFGPGTRLTVT.

The V and J genes are TRBV3-1 and TRBJ2-7; no clear D. The V and J ends lost 1 base and 0 bases respectively, with 10 bases between them. Per germline, CDR1 LGHDT and CDR2 YNNKEL (reference sequence). CDR3 size: 15 residues. The CDR3 region is CASSQAGGNSYEQYF. The CDR3 DNA reads TGTGCCAGCAGCCAAGCGGGTGGAAACTCCTACGAGCAGTACTTC.

J is TRBJ2-7 and V is TRBV20-1, with 8 bases lining up with TRBD2. The CDR3 consists of 15 residues. With 5 bases clipped from V and 1 base from J, the junction kept 10 bases outside the gene matches. Germline V gene lookup returns CDR1 DFQATT and CDR2 SNEGSKA (reference sequence). The CDR3 region has the DNA TGCAGTGCTTTAGCGGGACGAGGTTGGTCCTACGAGCAGTACTTC. Translated, it gives CSALAGRGWSYEQYF.

Many counts were recorded for this clonotype. The chain links TRBV5-1 to TRBJ2-7, with a tentative D call TRBD1 (6 bases). V gave up 2 bases and J gave up 5 bases, with 11 bases separating them. The germline gives CDR1 SGHRS, CDR2 YFSETQ. The CDR3 is 13 amino acids. CDR3 region: CASSFGQKDEQYF. CDR3 sequence (DNA): TGCGCCAGCAGCTTCGGACAGAAGGACGAGCAGTACTTC.

The chain carries TRBV6-5 and TRBJ2-7; D not resolved. Trimming left V 2 bases short and J 0 bases short, with 8 bases between. Germline V gene sequence: CDR1 MNHEY, CDR2 SVGAGI. The CDR3 contains 14 residues. CDR3 DNA sequence: TGTGCCAGCAGTTACGGTGCCCGCTCCTACGAGCAGTACTTC. It encodes CASSYGARSYEQYF.

This clonotype was detected ten times or more. The V and J genes are TRBV9 and TRBJ2-2; D not resolved. Germline V gives CDR1 SGDLS, CDR2 YYNGEE. The germline V and J ends were trimmed by 0 bases and 0 bases, with 9 bases remaining between them. This CDR3 is 16 amino acids long. For the CDR3, the DNA is TGTGCCAGCAGCGTAGGGGGTCCCGCGAACACCGGGGAGCTGTTTTTT. Translation gives CASSVGGPANTGELFF.

The J gene is TRBJ2-7, the V gene TRBV4-1; D is unclear. The CDR3 covers 16 residues. Trimming cost V 1 base and J 7 bases, with 20 bases left between them. Per germline, CDR1 MGHRA and CDR2 YSYEKL. The CDR3 coding sequence is TGCGCCAGCAGCCAAGGTACCAGGTCGGAAATGGGGGAGCAGTACTTC. Its protein is CASSQGTRSEMGEQYF.

This clonotype is a singleton in its sample. The chain uses TRBV6-1 and TRBJ2-6; the D gene is possibly TRBD1 (5 bases). This CDR3 spans 17 amino acids. Trimming removed 6 bases at V and 1 base at J, with 16 bases between. The germline V gene has CDR1 MNHNS and CDR2 SASEGT. CDR3 DNA: TGTGCCAGCAGCCGAACAGGAGCAAAATCTGGGGCCAACGTCCTGACTTTC. Protein: CASSRTGAKSGANVLTF.

A few counts support this clonotype. V gene TRBV28 combines with J gene TRBJ2-1; maybe TRBD2 (6 bases). Germline V gene lookup returns CDR1 MDHEN and CDR2 SYDVKM. The V and J ends lost 5 bases and 2 bases respectively, with 16 bases between them. The CDR3 has 16 amino acids. CDR3 loop: CASSPLGRGTYNEQFF. The CDR3 DNA is TGTGCCAGCAGTCCCCTTGGGCGGGGAACCTACAATGAGCAGTTCTTC. The full variable domain, its missing parts supplied by reference TRBV28 and TRBJ2-1, is DVKVTQSSRYLVKRTGEKVFLECVQDMDHENMFWYRQDPGLGLRLIYFSYDVKMKEKGDIPEGYSVSREKKERFSLILESASTNQTSMYLCASSPLGRGTYNEQFFGPGTRLTVL.

This rearrangement joins TRBV11-2 to TRBJ1-6; perhaps TRBD1 as D (5 bases). The CDR3 runs to 14 residues. The V gene's germline CDR1 is SGHAT and CDR2 FQNNGV. V lost 6 bases, J lost 7 bases, and 13 bases lay in between. This chain's CDR3 is CASRGRRGNSPLHF. The CDR3 DNA follows: TGTGCCAGCAGAGGCCGGAGGGGAAATTCACCCCTCCACTTT.

This clonotype was observed many times. V and J are TRBV11-2 and TRBJ2-3, with a possible D match to TRBD1 (6 bases). Germline values: CDR1 SGHAT, CDR2 FQNNGV. V dropped 4 bases and J dropped 3 bases, with 11 bases sitting between them. The CDR3 length is 14 residues. The CDR3 DNA sequence: TGTGCCAGCAGCTCGACAGGACTTACAGATACGCAGTATTTT. Amino acid sequence: CASSSTGLTDTQYF.

The chain links TRBV7-9 to TRBJ2-3; 8 nucleotides line up with TRBD2. The CDR3 spans 15 residues. Per the germline V gene, CDR1 is SEHNR and CDR2 is FQNEAQ (reference sequence). J was trimmed by 5 bases and V by 1 base; bases with no gene match: 5. The CDR3, as DNA: TGTGCCAGCAGCTTAGTGGCGGGAGGAATAGATACGCAGTATTTT. This gives the protein CASSLVAGGIDTQYF.

This clonotype was picked up a small number of times. The junction differs from germline at one of its ends, possibly a read error. The gene calls are TRBV5-1 and TRBJ2-1; D is unclear. Germline values: CDR1 SGHRS, CDR2 YFSETQ. This CDR3 has 16 amino acids. The CDR3 reads CASSLGFGSSHNEQFF. CDR3 coding DNA: TGCGCCAGCAGCTTGGGGTTTGGTAGCTCCCACAATGAGCAGTTCTTC.

In its sample, this clonotype was seen many times. The chain is built from TRBV5-1 and TRBJ2-2; 7 positions agree with TRBD1. The length of the CDR3 is 15 residues. The V gene's germline CDR1 is SGHRS and CDR2 YFSETQ. The ends lost 4 bases at V and 7 bases at J; junction bases unmatched: 10. The CDR3: CASSIWTGPSGELFF. CDR3 nucleotide sequence: TGCGCCAGCAGCATCTGGACAGGCCCTAGCGGGGAGCTGTTTTTT.

J is TRBJ2-7 and V is TRBV28; 13 positions agree with TRBD2. The CDR3 loop spans 16 amino acids. With 5 bases clipped from V and 5 bases from J, the junction kept 9 bases outside the gene matches. The germline V gene has CDR1 MDHEN and CDR2 SYDVKM. CDR3 protein: CASSKPTSGRAHEQYF. In DNA form, the CDR3 reads TGTGCCAGCAGTAAACCTACTAGCGGGAGGGCCCACGAGCAGTACTTC.

This chain links TRBV5-1 with TRBJ2-7; D gene ambiguous. This CDR3 region has 13 residues. The V end was cut by 0 bases, the J end by 0 bases, with 4 bases between. Germline lookup yields CDR1 SGHRS and CDR2 YFSETQ. The CDR3 loop reads CASSLVPSYEQYF. CDR3 nucleotide sequence: TGCGCCAGCAGCTTGGTTCCCTCCTACGAGCAGTACTTC.

This clonotype was detected ten times or more. This sequence joins TRBV5-6 and TRBJ1-2; TRBD1 is a possible D gene (5 bases). V was cut by 6 bases and J by 4 bases, with 16 bases left in between. The germline V gene encodes CDR1 SGHDT and CDR2 YYEEEE. There are 14 residues in the CDR3. The CDR3 DNA follows: TGTGCCAGCACCCCCCAGGGTTTTTCCTATGGCTACACCTTC. Translating gives CASTPQGFSYGYTF. The full variable domain, with the rest looked up from reference TRBV5-6 and TRBJ1-2, is DAGVTQSPTHLIKTRGQQVTLRCSPKSGHDTVSWYQQALGQGPQFIFQYYEEEERQRGNFPDRFSGHQFPNYSSELNVNALLLGDSALYLCASTPQGFSYGYTFGSGTRLTVV.